Listed below are T cell receptor beta chains from one sample, sequenced in a study of CD4 T cell repertoires in COVID-19. Produced via immunoSEQ multiplex PCR; TCRdb's table is partial and in-frame only. The sample comprises about 25,000 clones, about 94% of which are singletons, and approximately 0.7% rests with the top ten. The starting material was circulating follicular helper CD4+ T cells (cTfh) from blood, obtained before the COVID-19 pandemic. These TCRs come from a human donor who had COVID-19. The CDR3 runs from the conserved cysteine through the conserved F or W. Each record gives: J gene, V gene, clone size, D gene, CDR3 length, CDR3 DNA, CDR3 protein. The D gene is left open where the match is weak. Only part of the rows carry a size: once, few, many, or a class if the clone is expanded.

>TRBJ2-1|TRBV11-3|NA|TRBD2|15
TGTGCCAGCAGCTCGGAGGGAGGGCCCGAGGATGAGCAGTTCTTC
CASSSEGGPEDEQFF
>TRBJ2-5|TRBV11-2|NA|TRBD2|14
TGTGCCAGCAGCCCATCGGGGGGGAGGGGGACCCAGTACTTC
CASSPSGGRGTQYF
>TRBJ2-5|TRBV6-1|NA|TRBD2|15
TGTGCCAGCCGTCTTAGCGGGGATATCCAAGAGACCCAGTACTTC
CASRLSGDIQETQYF
>TRBJ2-1|TRBV10-3|NA|TRBD2|13
TGTGCCAGCGGGACTATCGGCCACAATGAGCAGTTCTTC
CASGTIGHNEQFF
>TRBJ1-5|TRBV28|NA|NA|12
TGTGCCGAGTCGTATAGCAATCAGCCCCAGCATTTT
CAESYSNQPQHF
>TRBJ2-6|TRBV28|NA|NA|13
TGTGCCAGCAGCTCCGGGACTCCCTATGTCCTGACTTTC
CASSSGTPYVLTF
>TRBJ1-6|TRBV6-5|once|NA|12
TGTGCCAGCAGCCTACGAGGGGGACACCCGAATTTT
CASSLRGGHPNF
>TRBJ2-2|TRBV7-3|NA|NA|16
TGTGCCAGCAGCTTAAACTCTCTAGCAGGGGCCGGGGAGCTGTTTTTT
CASSLNSLAGAGELFF
>TRBJ2-5|TRBV5-5|NA|TRBD2|18
TGTGCCAGCAGCCCCACTTTAGCGGGGGGGCAAGGGAGAGAGACCCAGTACTTC
CASSPTLAGGQGRETQYF
>TRBJ2-7|TRBV18|NA|NA|15
TGTGCCAGCTCACCACAGGGGGAGGGCCAACACGAGCAGTACTTC
CASSPQGEGQHEQYF
>TRBJ2-7|TRBV11-2|NA|TRBD1|14
TGTGCCAGCAGCTTTGGAGGACAGGCGGGCGAGCAGTACTTC
CASSFGGQAGEQYF
>TRBJ2-7|TRBV15|NA|NA|17
TGTGCCACCAGCAGAGAGTTCGGAGGGAGTACCTCCTACGAGCAGTACTTC
CATSREFGGSTSYEQYF
>TRBJ1-5|TRBV2|NA|NA|15
TGTGCCAGCAGTGAATCGGGTAGTAGCAATCAGCCCCAGCATTTT
CASSESGSSNQPQHF
>TRBJ1-2|TRBV4-1|NA|NA|15
TGCGCCAGCAGCCAAGATACAAGAAGTCCTTTTGGCTACACCTTC
CASSQDTRSPFGYTF
>TRBJ1-2|TRBV19|NA|TRBD1|13
TGTGCCAGCGGGACAGGGGACCTTTATGGCTACACCTTC
CASGTGDLYGYTF
>TRBJ2-2|TRBV28|NA|NA|14
TGTGCCAGCACCCCGAGACAGGACACCGGGGAGCTGTTTTTT
CASTPRQDTGELFF
>TRBJ1-3|TRBV18|NA|NA|12
TGTGCCAGCTCACCACCTGGAGACACCATATATTTT
CASSPPGDTIYF
>TRBJ2-7|TRBV21-1|NA|NA|15
TGTGCCAGCAGCAAACCCGACGGGAGCTCCTACGAGCAGTACTTC
CASSKPDGSSYEQYF
>TRBJ1-2|TRBV7-8|NA|TRBD1|15
TGTGCCAGCAGTTATGGGGCGACAGGGGTGCATGGCTACACCTTC
CASSYGATGVHGYTF
>TRBJ1-1|TRBV5-1|NA|TRBD1|17
TGCGCCAGCAGCCCAAAACAGGGGGGAAGAGGGAACACTGAAGCTTTCTTT
CASSPKQGGRGNTEAFF
>TRBJ1-3|TRBV6-1|NA|NA|13
TGTGCCAGCAGGGCAGTCTCTGGAAACACCATATATTTT
CASRAVSGNTIYF
>TRBJ2-7|TRBV11-1|NA|TRBD1|15
TGTGCCAGCAGCTTAGTAGGGACAGTCTCCTACGAGCAGTACTTC
CASSLVGTVSYEQYF
>TRBJ2-1|TRBV5-1|NA|TRBD2|18
TGCGCCAGCAGCTTGGAGACTAGCGGAGAGACGTTTGCAAGTGAGCAGTTCTTC
CASSLETSGETFASEQFF
>TRBJ2-7|TRBV5-6|NA|NA|13
TGTGCCAGCAGCCACGGGGACTTCTACGAGCAGTACTTC
CASSHGDFYEQYF
>TRBJ2-5|TRBV13|NA|NA|15
TGTGCCAGCAGCTCCCGGAAGGGACTGCTAGAGACCCAGTACTTC
CASSSRKGLLETQYF
>TRBJ1-1|TRBV6-5|NA|NA|13
TGTGCCAGCAGATCCACTGCGGACACTGAAGCTTTCTTT
CASRSTADTEAFF
>TRBJ1-2|TRBV5-1|NA|TRBD1|15
TGCGCCAGCAGCTTGGCACCGGGACAGAACTATGGCTACACCTTC
CASSLAPGQNYGYTF
>TRBJ1-5|TRBV5-8|NA|NA|17
TGTGCCAGCAGCTTGGCTCCGCAGGGCTATAGCAATCAGCCCCAGCATTTT
CASSLAPQGYSNQPQHF
>TRBJ2-7|TRBV5-6|NA|TRBD2|17
TGTGCCAGCAGCGACCGGACTAGCGGGGCTTCGATCTACGAGCAGTACTTC
CASSDRTSGASIYEQYF
>TRBJ2-7|TRBV19|NA|TRBD1|16
TGTGCCAGTAGTATCGCCGGACAGGTGAGGGGCTACGAGCAGTACTTC
CASSIAGQVRGYEQYF
>TRBJ2-1|TRBV5-6|NA|TRBD2|17
TGTGCCAGCAGCTTTATCACTAGCGGGCGAACCTACAATGAGCAGTTCTTC
CASSFITSGRTYNEQFF
>TRBJ1-3|TRBV28|NA|TRBD1|15
TGTGCCAGCAGTTTCCGGGACAGGGGGAGAAACACCATATATTTT
CASSFRDRGRNTIYF
>TRBJ1-5|TRBV7-9|NA|NA|17
TGTGCCAGCAGCTTAGGCCAGGGAGGGCTAGGGGATCAGCCCCAGCATTTT
CASSLGQGGLGDQPQHF
>TRBJ1-4|TRBV6-5|once|TRBD1|14
TGTGCCAGCAGACCGGGACAGGGAAATGAAAAACTGTTTTTT
CASRPGQGNEKLFF
>TRBJ2-7|TRBV6-1|NA|TRBD1|15
TGTGCCAGCAGTGAAGCCGAGACAGGGCGCTACGAGCAGTACTTC
CASSEAETGRYEQYF